This T cell receptor (beta chain) was recorded in a study of blood T cell repertoires in COVID-19. Study context: Researchers got acute and convalescent COVID-19 samples from the United States, Italy and Spain. PBMCs, B-cell-depleted T cells, or T cells were the source of the cDNA or gDNA that made up the material.

V was pared by 2 bases and J by 7 bases, with 4 bases of the junction left unmatched. The CDR3 is 13 residues long. CDR1 is SNHLY, CDR2 FYNNEI, per germline. Authors' processing steps: Counts of nucleated cells, estimated from reference gene primer amplification, were obtained. Some clones are missing from TCRdb's copy, which holds only in-frame ones; the method was immunoSEQ multiplex PCR. That table is the source of V, J and clone size, and D and trimming were worked out from the DNA. The top ten clones hold 16% of a sample with roughly 130,000 clones, 60% to 85% of them seen once. The sequenced material came from peripheral blood. This TCR derives from a man between 50 and 59 years old with acute or convalescent COVID-19. This rearrangement joins TRBV2 to TRBJ1-2; TRBD1 agrees at 7 bases. The CDR3, as DNA: TGTGCCAGCAGTGAAACGGCAGGGGGTGGCTACACCTTC. Translation: CASSETAGGGYTF.